What follows are 9 T cell receptor beta chains derived from one specimen sequenced in a study of shared clonotypes between healthy human individuals. Produced via immunoSEQ multiplex PCR; TCRdb's table is partial and in-frame only. Of about 660,000 clones listed, roughly 70% are singletons. Sequencing used memory CD4+ T cells sorted from blood. Subset: CD45RA-negative fraction. The receptor set was obtained from a woman in her twenties or thirties in good health.

Of note for this clone: Other DNA variants within this sample encode the same CDR3. The chain uses TRBV9 and TRBJ2-2; the D is unclear. Per the germline V gene, CDR1 is SGDLS and CDR2 is YYNGEE. Trimming left V 2 bases short and J 11 bases short, with 10 bases between. CDR3 length: 12 residues. In DNA, the CDR3 is TGTGCCAGCAGCGTTGGAAGTGGAGAGCTGTTTTTT. It encodes CASSVGSGELFF. The whole variable domain, remainder taken from reference TRBV9 and TRBJ2-2, is DSGVTQTPKHLITATGQRVTLRCSPRSGDLSVYWYQQSLDQGLQFLIQYYNGEERAKGNILERFSAQQFPDLHSELNLSSLELGDSALYFCASSVGSGELFFGEGSRLTVL.

The chain links TRBV11-2 to TRBJ2-5; D may be TRBD1 (5 bases). The CDR3 loop spans 15 amino acids. Germline V gives CDR1 SGHAT, CDR2 FQNNGV. V was shortened by 1 base and J by 2 bases, with 11 bases between the two germline ends. The CDR3 spells CASSLVAGRQETQYF. DNA of the CDR3: TGTGCCAGCAGCTTAGTTGCAGGGCGACAAGAGACCCAGTACTTC.

This chain connects TRBV27 to TRBJ2-2; 14 nucleotides align to TRBD2. The CDR3 length is 19 residues. Germline CDR1 and CDR2: MNHEY and SMNVEV (reference sequence). Trimming cost V 2 bases and J 0 bases; bases outside gene matches: 5. CDR3 amino acids: CASSLGMTSGRANTGELFF. The CDR3 coding sequence is TGTGCCAGCAGTTTAGGGATGACTAGCGGGAGGGCGAACACCGGGGAGCTGTTTTTT.

The CDR3 region has the DNA TGCGCCAGCTCACAGGGGCCTGAAGCTTTCTTT. Translation gives CASSQGPEAFF. The chain employs TRBV5-1 and TRBJ1-1, with 7 bases lining up with TRBD1. Losses at the gene ends were 7 bases for V and 6 bases for J; bases not matched to a gene: 3. The CDR3 is 11 amino acids. Per germline, CDR1 SGHRS and CDR2 YFSETQ.

The gene calls are TRBV29-1 and TRBJ2-2; the match to TRBD2 covers 9 bases. With 1 base clipped from V and 5 bases from J, the junction kept 11 bases outside the gene matches. This CDR3 region has 17 residues. Germline lookup yields CDR1 SQVTM and CDR2 ANQGSEA. CDR3 loop: CSVEGVAGASGTGELFF. In DNA form, the CDR3 reads TGCAGCGTTGAAGGGGTAGCGGGAGCTTCCGGGACCGGGGAGCTGTTTTTT.

V usage is TRBV27 and J usage is TRBJ2-2; TRBD1 matches 10 bases. The germline V gene encodes CDR1 MNHEY and CDR2 SMNVEV (reference sequence). The CDR3 sequence is 16 residues long. J lost 6 bases, V lost 5 bases, and 9 bases had no gene match. The CDR3 loop reads CASSPAGTGVAGELFF. The CDR3 DNA reads TGTGCCAGCAGTCCAGCCGGGACAGGGGTTGCCGGGGAGCTGTTTTTT.

This chain uses TRBV6-1 with TRBJ1-2; 8 bases fit TRBD1. V dropped 4 bases and J dropped 0; count of bases not matched to a gene: 10. CDR1 and CDR2 from the germline V gene are MNHNS and SASEGT. The CDR3 covers 17 residues. This CDR3 is CASSARTGSGTNYGYTF. The CDR3 bases are TGTGCCAGCAGTGCAAGGACAGGGAGTGGAACTAACTATGGCTACACCTTC.

The V and J genes are TRBV5-4 and TRBJ2-5; D gene unclear. Germline lookup yields CDR1 SGHNT and CDR2 YYREEE (reference sequence). Trimming took off 1 base at V and 3 bases at J, with 4 bases between the two ends. The CDR3 has 12 residues. The CDR3 sequence is CASSLREETQYF. In DNA form, the CDR3 reads TGTGCCAGCAGCTTGAGGGAAGAGACCCAGTACTTC.

V gene TRBV19 combines with J gene TRBJ1-1; no definite D call. V lost 4 bases and J lost 0, with 15 bases in between. Per the germline V gene, CDR1 is LNHDA and CDR2 is SQIVND (reference sequence). This CDR3 spans 16 amino acids. The CDR3 sequence: CASSTAEMTVNTEAFF. CDR3 DNA sequence: TGTGCCAGTAGTACTGCGGAGATGACGGTGAACACTGAAGCTTTCTTT.